A single sample gave rise to the 21 T cell receptor beta chains below, sequenced in a study of CD8 T cells in Susac syndrome. RNA amounts of roughly 0.5 to 1 ug underwent reverse transcription with random hexamers. TCRdb analysed the immunoSEQ multiplex PCR reads with MiXCR anew, one entry per CDR3 protein. The sample yields roughly 180,000 distinct CDR3 sequences, around 94% seen once. The specimen sequenced was CD4+ T cells from PBMCs. These receptors all stem from a human donor in good health.

The gene calls are TRBV24-1 and TRBJ2-3; D remains ambiguous. Germline V gives CDR1 KGHDR, CDR2 SFDVKD. V was trimmed by 4 bases and J by 5 bases, leaving 9 bases between them. The CDR3 consists of 13 residues. The CDR3: CATSEALRDTQYF. Here the CDR3 DNA reads TGTGCCACCAGTGAGGCCTTGCGAGATACGCAGTATTTT.

The chain couples TRBV15 to TRBJ2-1; TRBD2 is a possible D gene (5 bases). V lost 1 base, J lost 11 bases, and 24 bases lay in between. Per the germline V gene, CDR1 is LNHNV and CDR2 is YYDKDF (reference sequence). The CDR3 is made up of 17 amino acids. DNA for the CDR3: TGTGCCACCAGCAGAGGCGGGTTCGAGGCTAGGCTGCAACAGCAGTTCTTC. It is translated as CATSRGGFEARLQQQFF.

The rearrangement links TRBV5-1 to TRBJ2-5; D unresolved. Germline assignment: CDR1 SGHRS and CDR2 YFSETQ. Trimming shortened V by 0 bases and J by 5 bases, and 8 bases separated the two germline ends. The length of the CDR3 is 13 residues. The CDR3 DNA is TGCGCCAGCAGCTTGGGTATGAGGGAGACCCAGTACTTC. Translation: CASSLGMRETQYF.

CDR3 in DNA: TGCGCCAGCAGCCGCGGACTAGCGGGGCCTACTAGCACAGATACGCAGTATTTT. Translation gives CASSRGLAGPTSTDTQYF. The genes are TRBV4-3 and TRBJ2-3, with 12 bases fitting TRBD2. Germline CDR1 is LGHNA and CDR2 is YSLEER. The CDR3 length is 18 residues. Trimming at V came to 4 bases and at J to 0 bases, leaving 8 bases not matched to a gene.

The chain links TRBV7-2 to TRBJ1-2; D gene uncertain. This CDR3 is built from 13 residues. With 1 base removed from V and 2 bases from J, the gap between germline ends came to 5 bases. CDR1 is SGHTA and CDR2 is FQGNSA in the germline V gene. The CDR3 DNA reads TGTGCCAGCAGCTTAGGGGAGAACTATGGCTACACCTTC. It specifies CASSLGENYGYTF.

The gene calls are TRBV4-2 and TRBJ1-2; 12 positions agree with TRBD1. The CDR3 is 16 amino acids. V gave up 1 base and J gave up 5 bases; unmatched junction bases: 5. CDR1 and CDR2 (germline): LGHNA, YNFKEQ. CDR3 in amino acids: CASSQGGTGGEYGYTF. The DNA of the CDR3 is TGTGCCAGCAGCCAAGGGGGGACAGGGGGCGAGTATGGCTACACCTTC.

The chain couples TRBV7-8 to TRBJ2-7; 8 bases match TRBD1. V dropped 3 bases and J dropped 4; count of bases not matched to a gene: 5. Per the germline V gene, CDR1 is SGHVS and CDR2 is FQNEAQ. This CDR3 region has 14 residues. This CDR3 reads CASSLTGDRYEQYF. The CDR3 nucleotides are TGTGCCAGCAGCTTGACAGGGGACCGTTACGAGCAGTACTTC.

The chain recombines TRBV30 with TRBJ1-5, with D possibly matching TRBD1 (6 bases). Germline V CDR1 and CDR2: GTSNPN, SVGIG (reference sequence). The CDR3 loop spans 13 amino acids. Between the trimmed V and J ends, which lost 0 bases and 6 bases, there was a span of 9 bases. CDR3 amino acids: CAWSVGGFQPQHF. Written as DNA, the CDR3 is TGTGCCTGGAGTGTAGGGGGATTTCAGCCCCAGCATTTT. The entire variable domain, with the rest obtained from reference TRBV30 and TRBJ1-5, is as follows: SQTIHQWPATLVQPVGSPLSLECTVEGTSNPNLYWYRQAAGRGLQLLFYSVGIGQISSEVPQNLSASRPQDRQFILSSKKLLLSDSGFYLCAWSVGGFQPQHFGDGTRLSIL.

The chain joins TRBV5-1 to TRBJ2-2; 10 positions match TRBD1. Per the germline V gene, CDR1 is SGHRS and CDR2 is YFSETQ. The CDR3 consists of 17 residues. V was pared by 0 bases and J by 3 bases, with 5 bases of the junction left unmatched. The CDR3 nucleotides are TGCGCCAGCAGCTTGGAGGACAGGGGGGCCCACACCGGGGAGCTGTTTTTT. It is translated as CASSLEDRGAHTGELFF.

V is TRBV6-2 or TRBV6-3 and J is TRBJ2-6; 12 bases fit TRBD2. This CDR3 has 17 amino acids. With 6 bases clipped from V and 3 bases from J, the junction kept 6 bases outside the gene matches. CDR1 is MNHEY and CDR2 is SVGEGT in the germline V gene. CDR3 DNA sequence: TGTGCCAGCAGACCACGGACTAGCGGGGTTGGGGCCAACGTCCTGACTTTC. Translation: CASRPRTSGVGANVLTF.

The chain combines TRBV6-6 with TRBJ2-7; D may be TRBD1 (6 bases). The CDR3 covers 14 residues. V lost 5 bases and J 2 bases, leaving 13 bases between the germline ends. Germline V CDR1 and CDR2: MNHNY, SVGAGI (reference sequence). CDR3 DNA: TGTGCCAGCAGTCCTGAGACAGGAGCCTACGAGCAGTACTTC. Translated, it gives CASSPETGAYEQYF.

CDR3 coding DNA: TGTGCCAGCAGCCCCCAGGGGGCAAGCTTTGAAGCTTTCTTT. Its protein is CASSPQGASFEAFF. The J gene is TRBJ1-1, the V gene TRBV3-1; 8 bases fit TRBD1. V was pared by 4 bases and J by 7 bases, with 8 bases of the junction left unmatched. CDR3 length equals 14 residues. Germline CDR1 is LGHDT and CDR2 is YNNKEL (reference sequence).

This clonotype was detected once. J is TRBJ2-7 and V is TRBV12-3 or TRBV12-4; D uncertain. The CDR3 contains 15 residues. With 5 bases removed from V and 0 bases from J, the gap between germline ends came to 14 bases. CDR3 coding DNA: TGTGCCAGCAGTCCACCCTTAGTCAGCTCCTACGAGCAGTACTTC. This codes for CASSPPLVSSYEQYF.

The V gene is TRBV6-2 or TRBV6-3, the J gene TRBJ2-7; perhaps D is TRBD1 or TRBD2 (6 bases each). Germline CDR1 reads MNHEY; CDR2 reads SVGEGT. CDR3 size: 14 residues. The germline V and J ends were trimmed by 0 bases and 6 bases, with 12 bases remaining between them. This CDR3 is CASSYSVQGGEQYF. The CDR3 nucleotides are TGTGCCAGCAGTTACTCGGTACAGGGAGGCGAGCAGTACTTC.

The chain employs TRBV4-2 and TRBJ2-7; TRBD2 matches 13 bases. The CDR3 is 16 residues long. Germline-derived CDR1 and CDR2 are LGHNA and YNFKEQ. V lost 6 bases to trimming and J lost 3 bases; unmatched junction nucleotides: 8. CDR3 nucleotides: TGTGCCAGCAGTATACTGACTAGCGGGGGGAGCTACGAGCAGTACTTC. Protein sequence: CASSILTSGGSYEQYF.

The rearrangement uses TRBV20-1 and TRBJ2-5, with 9 bases fitting TRBD2. V lost 1 base, J lost 7 bases, and 7 bases stayed unmatched. The germline V gene has CDR1 DFQATT and CDR2 SNEGSKA (reference sequence). The CDR3 contains 14 residues. The CDR3 DNA follows: TGCAGTGCTAGAGCGGCGGGGGGGACGGGGACCCAGTACTTC. Its protein product is CSARAAGGTGTQYF.

The chain links TRBV5-1 to TRBJ2-3, with TRBD1 identical over 9 bases. This CDR3 contains 14 residues. Germline V lookup: CDR1 SGHRS, CDR2 YFSETQ. V was pared by 3 bases and J by 2 bases, with 1 base of the junction left unmatched. The CDR3 coding sequence is TGCGCCAGCAGCTGGGACAGGGTCACAGATACGCAGTATTTT. Translated, it gives CASSWDRVTDTQYF.

The chain uses TRBV20-1 and TRBJ2-5; D is possibly TRBD1 or TRBD2 (5 bases each). V was clipped by 3 bases and J by 1 base, with 18 bases between them. Germline-derived CDR1 and CDR2 are DFQATT and SNEGSKA (reference sequence). CDR3 size: 16 residues. CDR3 residues: CSARVWGGLGQETQYF. The CDR3 DNA reads TGCAGTGCTAGGGTCTGGGGCGGGTTGGGCCAAGAGACCCAGTACTTC.

The chain combines TRBV12-3 or TRBV12-4 with TRBJ1-5; no reliable D call. V was clipped by 2 bases and J by 1 base, with 3 bases between them. The CDR3 spans 13 residues. The CDR3: CASSLMSNQPQHF. CDR3 in DNA: TGTGCCAGCAGTTTAATGAGCAATCAGCCCCAGCATTTT.

The chain joins TRBV6-2 or TRBV6-3 to TRBJ2-1; 9 nucleotides align to TRBD2. Germline-derived CDR1 and CDR2 are MNHEY and SVGEGT. The V gene end was trimmed by 7 bases and the J gene end by 9 bases; junction bases not matched to a gene: 13. The CDR3 runs 15 residues. The CDR3 coding sequence is TGTGCCAGCAATGGAGAGCGGGGGGCTGTTGGTGAGCAGTTCTTC. Protein sequence: CASNGERGAVGEQFF.

The chain joins TRBV20-1 to TRBJ2-2; weak D call: TRBD1 (6 bases). The germline gives CDR1 DFQATT, CDR2 SNEGSKA (reference sequence). The CDR3 length is 13 residues. V was shortened by 0 bases and J by 4 bases, with 6 bases between the two germline ends. Here the CDR3 DNA reads TGCAGTGCTAGAGAACAGGGCACCGGGGAGCTGTTTTTT. Protein product: CSAREQGTGELFF.